The present entry profiles one TCR beta chain with its context. Its cognate antigen is unknown. This entry is derived from a study of T cells in Graves' hyperthyroidism and ophthalmopathy. Study results and caveats: A model using 13 V-J features told ophthalmopathy apart from stable hyperthyroidism.

Authors of the study amplified TCR beta CDR3 regions from RNA transcripts. First-round RT-PCR targeting the TCR CDR3 was performed with the HTBI primer set. One entry per CDR3 protein results from TCRdb running MiXCR on the multiplex PCR reads. The top ten clones hold approximately 6.8% of a sample with hundreds of thousands of distinct CDR3 sequences, nearly 45% of them seen once. The sequence was collected from an adult man with Graves' disease, either hyperthyroidism or ophthalmopathy (not recorded which). The material sequenced was peripheral blood or thyroid tissue (not recorded which).

The CDR3 sequence is CSCEGRDYGYTF. The CDR3, as DNA: TGCAGCTGCGAGGGCAGGGACTATGGCTACACCTTC. The chain joins TRBV29-1 to TRBJ1-2; D is possibly TRBD1 (5 bases). V lost 8 bases and J 3 bases, leaving 13 bases between the germline ends. The CDR3 is 12 amino acids. From germline, CDR1 is SQVTM and CDR2 ANQGSEA. Full variable domain (missing parts from reference TRBV29-1 and TRBJ1-2): SAVISQKPSRDICQRGTSLTIQCQVDSQVTMMFWYRQQPGQSLTLIATANQGSEATYESGFVIDKFPISRPNLTFSTLTVSNMSPEDSSIYLCSCEGRDYGYTFGSGTRLTVV.